This T cell receptor (beta chain) was recorded in a study of Tregs in tolerant kidney transplant recipients. CD4+CD25+CD127- Tregs, CD4+CD25- non-Tregs, CD4 and CD8 cells were sorted. Details on this clone: The antigen remains undetermined.

Germline CDR1 SQVTM, CDR2 ANQGSEA. This CDR3 spans 13 amino acids. Study observations and caveats: Expanding Tregs on activated donor B cells appeared to best identify donor-specific TCRbeta clones. No direct test of biological reproducibility was done here.

TCRdb's copy holds only in-frame clones and misses some; the assay was immunoSEQ multiplex PCR. The repertoire holds about 100,000 clones, with roughly 93% as singletons. The sample consisted of CD4+ T cells from blood, taken before the transplant. This clonotype originated in a human donor who received a combined kidney and bone marrow transplant. This sequence joins TRBV29-1 and TRBJ2-5; weak D call: TRBD1 (5 bases). The J call may be incorrect, as the DNA end agrees better with TRBJ2-7. As DNA, the CDR3 is TGCAGCGTTGAAGGACAGTCCAGCTACGAGCAGTACTTC. This gives the protein CSVEGQSSYEQYF.